These 2 T cell receptor beta chains share one sample of origin, sequenced in a study of early T cells in non-severe SARS-CoV-2 infection. TCRdb called the 5' RACE reads again in MiXCR, with one record for every CDR3 protein. The data show about 34,000 distinct CDR3 sequences, with less than 8% seen just once and 7.6% held by the top ten. Sequencing was done on a sample of whole blood. Source of these receptors: an adult who was a healthcare worker with PCR-confirmed SARS-CoV-2 infection or an uninfected control (not recorded which).

In its sample, this clonotype was seen many times. The J gene is TRBJ2-1, the V gene TRBV3-1; TRBD2 might be the D (5 bases). Looked up from germline, CDR1 is LGHDT and CDR2 is YNNKEL (reference sequence). V was cut by 6 bases and J by 6 bases, with 18 bases left in between. CDR3 length: 15 amino acids. This chain's CDR3 is CASSAPLVSGNEQFF. CDR3 DNA: TGTGCCAGCAGTGCCCCACTAGTTTCGGGCAATGAGCAGTTCTTC.

The chain combines TRBV6-1 with TRBJ2-3; 8 bases are a match to TRBD2. The CDR3 consists of 15 residues. J was trimmed by 0 bases and V by 4 bases; bases with no gene match: 3. Germline CDR1 MNHNS, CDR2 SASEGT. CDR3 region: CASSGRGASTDTQYF. The CDR3 DNA follows: TGTGCCAGCAGTGGGCGGGGGGCCAGCACAGATACGCAGTATTTT.